The 28 T cell receptor beta chains listed next were all sequenced from one sample in a study of cytomegalovirus exposure and HLA in healthy donors. The assay was immunoSEQ multiplex PCR, and TCRdb's table has in-frame clones only and misses some. Of 75,000 to 90,000 clones in the sample, around 96% are singletons; the top ten hold around 1.6%. Sequenced material: PBMCs. These receptors originate from a man aged 18 to 30 in good health and CMV-seropositive.

CDR3 DNA: TGTGCCAGTCGACAGGCTTCGCTGGGACACACTGAAGCTTTCTTT. Translating gives CASRQASLGHTEAFF. The chain couples TRBV19 to TRBJ1-1; a weak D match, TRBD1 (6 bases). This CDR3 contains 15 residues. Per germline, CDR1 LNHDA and CDR2 SQIVND (reference sequence). V was shortened by 8 bases and J by 3 bases, with 19 bases between the two germline ends.

The chain links TRBV19 to TRBJ2-5; D perhaps matches TRBD2 (6 bases). Per the germline V gene, CDR1 is LNHDA and CDR2 is SQIVND (reference sequence). The CDR3 has 15 residues. V was trimmed by 3 bases and J by 2 bases, leaving 13 bases between them. CDR3 coding DNA: TGTGCCAGTAGTATCGGAGCGGGCATTCAAGAGACCCAGTACTTC. Its protein is CASSIGAGIQETQYF.

This clone was recorded only once. This rearrangement joins TRBV6-5 to TRBJ2-7, with 10 nucleotides matching TRBD2. This CDR3 spans 15 amino acids. Germline V gene lookup returns CDR1 MNHEY and CDR2 SVGAGI. V was clipped by 4 bases and J by 0 bases; unmatched bases: 3. The CDR3, as DNA: TGTGCCAGCAGTTCAAGCGGGAGGGCCTCCTACGAGCAGTACTTC. This encodes CASSSSGRASYEQYF.

The chain joins TRBV5-1 to TRBJ2-7, with 10 positions matching TRBD2. The V segment lost 1 base and the J segment 6 bases; nucleotides outside the gene matches: 13. The germline CDR1 and CDR2 sequences are SGHRS and YFSETQ. This CDR3 has 17 residues. The CDR3 loop is CASSLIPGSGRAREQYF. CDR3 bases: TGCGCCAGCAGCTTGATCCCGGGGAGCGGGAGGGCCCGCGAGCAGTACTTC.

This clone was recorded once. This rearrangement joins TRBV27 to TRBJ2-7, with 8 bases identical to TRBD1. With 4 bases clipped from V and 1 base from J, the junction kept 3 bases outside the gene matches. The CDR3 has 14 residues. CDR1 and CDR2 (germline): MNHEY, SMNVEV (reference sequence). CDR3 nucleotide sequence: TGTGCCAGCAGTTCGCAGGGGGCTTCCTACGAGCAGTACTTC. Translating gives CASSSQGASYEQYF.

This sequence joins TRBV5-4 and TRBJ2-1; a possible D gene is TRBD1 (5 bases). V was shortened by 0 bases and J by 10 bases, with 11 bases between the two germline ends. Germline V gene data show CDR1 as SGHNT and CDR2 as YYREEE (reference sequence). CDR3 size: 13 residues. For the CDR3, the DNA is TGTGCCAGCAGCTTGGGTTTAGCAGGGGAGCAGTTCTTC. Its protein is CASSLGLAGEQFF.

The chain employs TRBV27 and TRBJ1-4, with a possible D match to TRBD1 (6 bases). Trimming pared 6 bases from V and 9 bases from J, leaving 14 bases between. Germline CDR1 and CDR2: MNHEY and SMNVEV (reference sequence). This CDR3 spans 13 amino acids. CDR3 residues: CASSNGGLQKLFF. Written as DNA, the CDR3 is TGTGCCAGCAGCAACGGGGGGCTACAAAAACTGTTTTTT.

V gene TRBV19 combines with J gene TRBJ2-3; 10 bases line up with TRBD2. Losses at the gene ends were 5 bases for V and 4 bases for J; bases not matched to a gene: 9. The CDR3 loop spans 16 amino acids. CDR1 LNHDA and CDR2 SQIVND come from the germline V gene (reference sequence). CDR3 sequence reads: CASSFLLAGGADTQYF. CDR3 DNA: TGTGCCAGTAGTTTCCTTTTAGCGGGAGGAGCAGATACGCAGTATTTT. Combining the CDR3 with reference TRBV19 and TRBJ2-3 gives the whole variable domain DGGITQSPKYLFRKEGQNVTLSCEQNLNHDAMYWYRQDPGQGLRLIYYSQIVNDFQKGDIAEGYSVSREKKESFPLTVTSAQKNPTAFYLCASSFLLAGGADTQYFGPGTRLTVL.

The rearrangement links TRBV9 to TRBJ2-6; tentatively, D is TRBD1 (5 bases). With 3 bases removed from V and 0 bases from J, the gap between germline ends came to 7 bases. CDR3 size: 15 residues. Germline CDR1 and CDR2: SGDLS and YYNGEE. The CDR3 protein is CASSGQGSGANVLTF. Here the CDR3 DNA reads TGTGCCAGCAGCGGTCAGGGCTCTGGGGCCAACGTCCTGACTTTC.

V gene TRBV9 combines with J gene TRBJ2-3, with D possibly TRBD2 on 5 matching bases. Germline V gene sequence: CDR1 SGDLS, CDR2 YYNGEE. V dropped 6 bases and J dropped 4 bases, with 15 bases sitting between them. The CDR3 totals 14 residues. The CDR3, as DNA: TGTGCCAGCAACTTAGAAGAGGGAGCAGATACGCAGTATTTT. It codes for CASNLEEGADTQYF.

The chain is built from TRBV18 and TRBJ1-1; D perhaps matches TRBD1 (6 bases). The CDR3 is 16 amino acids. CDR1 is KGHSH, CDR2 LQKENI, per germline. V was trimmed by 0 bases and J by 8 bases, leaving 19 bases between them. DNA of the CDR3: TGTGCCAGCTCACCACCGAGCAGGGGCCTCGACGGGGAAGCTTTCTTT. Translating it yields CASSPPSRGLDGEAFF.

The genes are TRBV12-2 and TRBJ2-1; the D call in the table, TRBD2, was not verified against the DNA. TRBV12-2 is designated a pseudogene. The CDR3 is made up of 20 amino acids. As DNA, the CDR3 is TGTGCAAGTCGCAATAACAGGGGACTAGCGGGAGGTTGGGATGCGGATGAGCAGTTCTTC. Residues: CASRNNRGLAGGWDADEQFF.

V usage is TRBV5-1 and J usage is TRBJ2-7; 12 bases fit TRBD2. This CDR3 comprises 18 residues. Germline CDR1 reads SGHRS; CDR2 reads YFSETQ. The trim removed 2 bases at V and 0 bases at J, leaving 9 bases unmatched. This chain's CDR3 is CASSFRLAGGKISYEQYF. The DNA for the CDR3 is TGCGCCAGCAGCTTCAGGCTAGCGGGAGGGAAAATCTCCTACGAGCAGTACTTC.

This rearrangement joins TRBV5-5 to TRBJ2-7; 8 bases map to TRBD2. Germline values: CDR1 SGHKS, CDR2 YYEKEE (reference sequence). V lost 0 bases and J lost 5; bases outside the gene matches: 19. The CDR3 has 19 amino acids. CDR3 sequence reads: CASSLAGFQFDGRADEQYF. Written as DNA, the CDR3 is TGTGCCAGCAGCTTGGCCGGCTTCCAGTTCGACGGGAGGGCCGACGAGCAGTACTTC.

The sample holds one count of this clone. V and J are TRBV30 and TRBJ2-1, with 11 nucleotides matching TRBD2. CDR1 is GTSNPN, CDR2 SVGIG, per germline (reference sequence). The V gene end was trimmed by 0 bases and the J gene end by 9 bases; junction bases not matched to a gene: 4. The CDR3 runs 14 residues. The CDR3 DNA follows: TGTGCCTGGAGTGTGCTAGCGGGAGGAGGTGAGCAGTTCTTC. Protein sequence: CAWSVLAGGGEQFF. Together with reference TRBV30 and TRBJ2-1, the CDR3 gives the full variable domain: SQTIHQWPATLVQPVGSPLSLECTVEGTSNPNLYWYRQAAGRGLQLLFYSVGIGQISSEVPQNLSASRPQDRQFILSSKKLLLSDSGFYLCAWSVLAGGGEQFFGPGTRLTVL.

J is TRBJ2-7 and V is TRBV19; 8 nucleotides line up with TRBD1. CDR3 length equals 15 residues. Germline CDR1 reads LNHDA; CDR2 reads SQIVND (reference sequence). V gave up 6 bases and J gave up 2 bases; unmatched junction bases: 9. The chain's CDR3 is CASSSALGQAYEQYF. The CDR3 nucleotides are TGTGCCAGTAGCAGCGCACTGGGACAGGCCTACGAGCAGTACTTC. The full variable domain, in which reference TRBV19 and TRBJ2-7 provide the parts outside the CDR3, is DGGITQSPKYLFRKEGQNVTLSCEQNLNHDAMYWYRQDPGQGLRLIYYSQIVNDFQKGDIAEGYSVSREKKESFPLTVTSAQKNPTAFYLCASSSALGQAYEQYFGPGTRLTVT.

The V call is TRBV28, the J call TRBJ2-7, with 11 positions matching TRBD1. Germline CDR1 and CDR2: MDHEN and SYDVKM. The length of the CDR3 is 15 residues. V was clipped by 5 bases and J by 3 bases; unmatched bases: 6. This chain's CDR3 is CASSPPGQGVYEQYF. CDR3 DNA sequence: TGTGCCAGCAGTCCCCCGGGACAGGGGGTCTACGAGCAGTACTTC.

CDR3 sequence reads: CASSWTGAGYNEQFF. The CDR3 DNA reads as TGTGCCAGCAGTTGGACAGGGGCAGGCTACAATGAGCAGTTCTTC. This sequence joins TRBV6-4 and TRBJ2-1, with 9 bases identical to TRBD1. Germline CDR1 and CDR2: MRHNA and SNTAGT. The V and J ends lost 5 bases and 3 bases, in that order; junction bases with no gene match: 5. CDR3 length equals 15 residues.

The genes are TRBV28 and TRBJ2-3; D might be TRBD2 (6 bases). CDR1 and CDR2 (germline): MDHEN, SYDVKM. CDR3 size: 16 residues. V lost 1 base to trimming and J lost 1 base, with 12 bases between them. CDR3 nucleotides: TGTGCCAGCAGTTTATTCTTAGCGGACCGCACAGATACGCAGTATTTT. Translated, it gives CASSLFLADRTDTQYF.

This chain connects TRBV5-1 to TRBJ1-1; the D is unclear. CDR1 and CDR2 (germline): SGHRS, YFSETQ. This CDR3 has 15 amino acids. Deletions cut 4 bases from V and 1 base from J, with 14 bases between. The CDR3 DNA follows: TGCGCCAGCAGCCCCCCCGGAGCGGAGAACACTGAAGCTTTCTTT. Amino acids: CASSPPGAENTEAFF.

V usage is TRBV7-2 and J usage is TRBJ2-7, with 8 bases fitting TRBD1. Germline-derived CDR1 and CDR2 are SGHTA and FQGNSA. With 3 bases clipped from V and 4 bases from J, the junction kept 8 bases outside the gene matches. The CDR3 is made up of 15 amino acids. Here the CDR3 DNA reads TGTGCCAGCAGCTTTACCCCAGGGGGCAGGTACGAGCAGTACTTC. Protein product: CASSFTPGGRYEQYF.

The rearrangement uses TRBV6-5 and TRBJ2-1; the D gene is possibly TRBD2 (6 bases). Germline V gene sequence: CDR1 MNHEY, CDR2 SVGAGI. Trimming stripped 7 bases from V and 8 bases from J, with 15 bases between. CDR3 length equals 13 residues. CDR3 in DNA: TGTGCCAGCACCGGGAGCCTACGGGATGAGCAGTTCTTC. Translation: CASTGSLRDEQFF.

The rearrangement uses TRBV27 and TRBJ2-7; D perhaps matches TRBD1 (5 bases). V lost 10 bases and J 7 bases, leaving 29 bases between the germline ends. CDR1 and CDR2 from the germline V gene are MNHEY and SMNVEV (reference sequence). There are 16 residues in the CDR3. CDR3 bases: TGTGCCACGCAACAGAGCCGGTCGACAGCTCCCTTGGAGCAGTACTTC. Translating gives CATQQSRSTAPLEQYF.

This clone showed up just a few times. This chain joins TRBV5-4 and TRBJ1-2; 10 bases match TRBD1. The CDR3 has 14 amino acids. The trim removed 4 bases at V and 8 bases at J, leaving 8 bases unmatched. Per the germline V gene, CDR1 is SGHNT and CDR2 is YYREEE (reference sequence). The CDR3 is CASSTGTGARGYTF. For the CDR3, the DNA is TGTGCCAGCAGCACCGGGACAGGGGCTCGGGGCTACACCTTC. Looking up the rest from reference TRBV5-4 and TRBJ1-2 gives the full variable domain: ETGVTQSPTHLIKTRGQQVTLRCSSQSGHNTVSWYQQALGQGPQFIFQYYREEENGRGNFPPRFSGLQFPNYSSELNVNALELDDSALYLCASSTGTGARGYTFGSGTRLTVV.

The chain is built from TRBV5-8 and TRBJ2-4; perhaps TRBD2 as D (5 bases). The CDR3 is made up of 9 amino acids. Germline values: CDR1 SGHTS, CDR2 YDEGEE. Trimming took off 4 bases at V and 15 bases at J, with 8 bases between the two ends. The CDR3 nucleotides read TGTGCCAGCAGCCGCCGGGGGTACTTC. It is translated as CASSRRGYF.

The chain carries TRBV13 and TRBJ2-1; 9 nucleotides agree with TRBD1. With V trimmed by 4 bases and J by 10 bases, 14 bases remained unmatched. The CDR3 loop spans 16 amino acids. From germline, CDR1 is PRHDT and CDR2 FYEKMQ (reference sequence). CDR3 in amino acids: CASSYGKQGALSEQFF. CDR3 bases: TGTGCCAGCAGCTACGGTAAACAGGGGGCGCTAAGCGAGCAGTTCTTC.

The CDR3 loop reads CASRMGQGYNEQFF. In DNA form, the CDR3 reads TGTGCCAGCAGAATGGGACAGGGATACAATGAGCAGTTCTTC. The V and J genes are TRBV27 and TRBJ2-1, with 9 bases fitting TRBD1. V shed 6 bases and J 4 bases; nucleotides not matched to a gene: 4. CDR3 size: 14 residues. Germline CDR1 and CDR2: MNHEY and SMNVEV (reference sequence).

A single count supports this clone. The chain couples TRBV5-1 to TRBJ2-3; perhaps TRBD2 as D (6 bases). Germline CDR1 reads SGHRS; CDR2 reads YFSETQ. The CDR3 totals 16 residues. Deletions cut 1 base from V and 4 bases from J, with 16 bases between. CDR3 nucleotide sequence: TGCGCCAGCAGCTTGCGCAGGCAGGGAGGTTCAGATACGCAGTATTTT. This codes for CASSLRRQGGSDTQYF.